The 25 T cell receptor beta chains listed next were all sequenced from one sample in a study of T cells in Graves' hyperthyroidism and ophthalmopathy. Amplified TCR beta CDR3 regions came from RNA transcripts. Primed by the HTBI set, a first-round RT-PCR was run on the TCR CDR3. One entry per CDR3 protein results from TCRdb running MiXCR on the multiplex PCR reads. The data show 550,000 to 800,000 distinct CDR3 sequences, approximately 16% seen once. The sequenced material came from blood. Source of these receptors: a man younger than 30 with Graves' hyperthyroidism.

This clonotype was observed a handful of times. CDR3 in amino acids: CASSRAASGANVLTF. In DNA, the CDR3 is TGTGCCAGCTCACGCGCAGCCTCTGGGGCCAACGTCCTGACTTTC. The chain combines TRBV18 with TRBJ2-6, with unresolved D. In germline, CDR1 is KGHSH, CDR2 LQKENI. V lost 4 bases to trimming and J lost 0 bases, with 7 bases between them. The CDR3 is 15 residues long.

This clonotype was recorded many times. The chain links TRBV11-1 to TRBJ2-5; 9 bases map to TRBD1. There are 17 residues in the CDR3. J gave up 0 bases and V 0 bases, and 5 bases lay outside the gene matches. Germline V lookup: CDR1 SGHAT, CDR2 FQDESV (reference sequence). The CDR3 loop is CASSLAQRDRDQETQYF. The CDR3 bases are TGTGCCAGCAGCTTAGCCCAACGGGACAGGGACCAAGAGACCCAGTACTTC.

The chain couples TRBV10-3 to TRBJ1-4; 9 bases map to TRBD1. This CDR3 comprises 14 residues. Germline V gives CDR1 ENHRY, CDR2 SYGVKD. J gave up 4 bases and V 6 bases, and 3 bases lay outside the gene matches. CDR3 amino acids: CAISRDRDNEKLFF. CDR3 nucleotides: TGTGCCATCAGCCGGGACAGGGATAATGAAAAACTGTTTTTT.

This clonotype was picked up many times. V gene TRBV6-5 combines with J gene TRBJ2-1; 13 bases agree with TRBD2. Germline values: CDR1 MNHEY, CDR2 SVGAGI. V lost 2 bases, J lost 8 bases, and 3 bases stayed unmatched. The CDR3 spans 15 residues. The CDR3 coding sequence is TGTGCCAGCAGTTACAGGACTAGCGGGAGCCATGAGCAGTTCTTC. It specifies CASSYRTSGSHEQFF.

This clonotype has ten or more counts. The chain links TRBV7-2 to TRBJ2-1; possible D gene TRBD1, 5 bases. The CDR3 has 15 amino acids. Germline-derived CDR1 and CDR2 are SGHTA and FQGNSA. The V gene lost 5 bases and the J gene lost 0 bases, with 11 bases spanning the gap. Here the CDR3 reads CASSLDSSSYNEQFF. CDR3 in DNA: TGTGCCAGCAGCCTCGACAGCAGCTCCTACAATGAGCAGTTCTTC.

This chain uses TRBV2 with TRBJ2-2; the match to TRBD2 covers 14 bases. Germline V lookup: CDR1 SNHLY, CDR2 FYNNEI. With V trimmed by 5 bases and J by 8 bases, 7 bases remained unmatched. The CDR3 is 16 residues long. CDR3 sequence: CASSPTSGRELGELFF. DNA of the CDR3: TGTGCCAGCAGTCCGACTAGCGGGAGGGAATTGGGGGAGCTGTTTTTT.

This clonotype showed up many times. J is TRBJ2-1 and V is TRBV6-2 or TRBV6-3; D is uncertain. Germline V gives CDR1 MNHEY, CDR2 SVGEGT. The CDR3 is made up of 13 amino acids. V dropped 0 bases and J dropped 4 bases, with 4 bases sitting between them. The chain's CDR3 is CASSYSGYNEQFF. As DNA, the CDR3 is TGTGCCAGCAGTTACTCAGGGTACAATGAGCAGTTCTTC.

This clonotype showed up just a few times. The chain is built from TRBV6-2 or TRBV6-3 and TRBJ2-7; D uncertain. Germline CDR1 and CDR2: MNHEY and SVGEGT. Trimming removed 5 bases at V and 9 bases at J, with 17 bases between. This CDR3 has 13 amino acids. CDR3 nucleotides: TGTGCCAGCAGTCAACCTTTAAAAGCCGGGCAGTACTTC. Its translation is CASSQPLKAGQYF.

The chain has TRBV7-9 and TRBJ1-1; D remains unclear. From germline, CDR1 is SEHNR and CDR2 FQNEAQ (reference sequence). This CDR3 spans 15 amino acids. V was pared by 1 base and J by 1 base, with 10 bases between. The CDR3 here is CASSLGNGRNTEAFF. The CDR3 region has the DNA TGTGCCAGCAGCTTAGGCAATGGGCGGAACACTGAAGCTTTCTTT.

The chain recombines TRBV7-2 with TRBJ2-7, with D perhaps matching TRBD1 (5 bases). CDR1 and CDR2 (germline): SGHTA, FQGNSA. The CDR3 has 13 residues. Trimming removed 5 bases from V and 6 bases from J, with 14 bases in between. CDR3 protein: CASSAGPRGEQYF. In nucleotides, the CDR3 is TGTGCCAGCAGCGCCGGACCTAGGGGCGAGCAGTACTTC.

CDR3 coding DNA: TGTGCCAGCAGTGAAAGCAGTCCGTATAGCAATCAGCCCCAGCATTTT. Amino acids: CASSESSPYSNQPQHF. The chain uses TRBV6-1 and TRBJ1-5; no clear D. With 2 bases removed from V and 0 bases from J, the gap between germline ends came to 11 bases. Germline assignment: CDR1 MNHNS and CDR2 SASEGT. This CDR3 has 16 residues.

This clonotype was picked up many times. The rearrangement uses TRBV4-3 and TRBJ2-5; D not resolved. There are 12 residues in the CDR3. Germline V gene sequence: CDR1 LGHNA, CDR2 YSLEER. Trimming took off 0 bases at V and 5 bases at J, with 4 bases between the two ends. DNA of the CDR3: TGCGCCAGCAGCCAAGATACCGAGACCCAGTACTTC. It specifies CASSQDTETQYF.

The rearrangement links TRBV29-1 to TRBJ2-1; D unresolved. The J call may be incorrect, as the DNA end agrees better with TRBJ2-7. The germline V gene has CDR1 SQVTM and CDR2 ANQGSEA. This CDR3 has 14 amino acids. The DNA of the CDR3 is TGCAGCGTTGAAAGGCATTGGGTAAACAATGAGCAGTACTTC. It yields the protein CSVERHWVNNEQYF.

This clonotype has just a few counts. V usage is TRBV7-9 and J usage is TRBJ2-2; TRBD1 aligns across 7 bases. The germline V gene encodes CDR1 SEHNR and CDR2 FQNEAQ (reference sequence). The CDR3 length is 15 residues. J lost 1 base, V lost 5 bases, and 4 bases had no gene match. The DNA for the CDR3 is TGTGCCAGCAGCCGGACAGGAGGGAACACCGGGGAGCTGTTTTTT. Translating it yields CASSRTGGNTGELFF.

This clonotype was seen many times. A read error may explain this, as a much larger clone is one base away. V gene TRBV28 combines with J gene TRBJ2-7, with D uncertain. The CDR3 covers 11 residues. Germline lookup yields CDR1 MDHEN and CDR2 SYDVKM. The DNA for the CDR3 is TGTGCCAGCAGTTTCTCCCACGAGCAGTACTTC. The encoded protein is CASSFSHEQYF.

This clonotype was observed many times. The rearrangement links TRBV7-8 to TRBJ1-5; no definite D call. CDR3 length equals 15 residues. Germline CDR1 reads SGHVS; CDR2 reads FQNEAQ. V gave up 5 bases and J gave up 0 bases, with 11 bases separating them. The CDR3, as DNA: TGTGCCAGCAGCAAGACCGGGGTTAGCAATCAGCCCCAGCATTTT. Protein product: CASSKTGVSNQPQHF.

This chain links TRBV9 with TRBJ1-3, with 8 nucleotides matching TRBD1. The CDR3 consists of 14 residues. Trimming cost V 3 bases and J 8 bases; bases outside gene matches: 7. The germline gives CDR1 SGDLS, CDR2 YYNGEE. CDR3 sequence reads: CASSARTGLDTIYF. CDR3 coding DNA: TGTGCCAGCAGCGCCCGGACAGGGCTGGACACCATATATTTT.

This clonotype has at least ten counts. V gene TRBV7-2 combines with J gene TRBJ2-2; TRBD2 is a possible D gene (6 bases). The germline gives CDR1 SGHTA, CDR2 FQGNSA. With 2 bases removed from V and 2 bases from J, the gap between germline ends came to 9 bases. The CDR3 extends over 15 amino acids. CDR3 protein: CASSLRGLNTGELFF. The DNA of the CDR3 is TGTGCCAGCAGCTTAAGGGGACTTAACACCGGGGAGCTGTTTTTT.

This clonotype was observed a handful of times. The chain recombines TRBV10-1 with TRBJ1-1; D remains ambiguous. The CDR3 is 12 amino acids. Germline CDR1 WNHNN, CDR2 SYGVQD (reference sequence). Trimming took 2 bases from V and 7 from J, leaving 8 bases between them. The CDR3, as DNA: TGCGCCAGCAGTGAGGGGCTGGGTGAAGCTTTCTTT. Its protein product is CASSEGLGEAFF.

This clonotype came up many times. The V call is TRBV28, the J call TRBJ2-5, with 10 positions matching TRBD1. The CDR3 length is 16 residues. The V gene's germline CDR1 is MDHEN and CDR2 SYDVKM. V lost 6 bases to trimming and J lost 1 base; unmatched junction nucleotides: 8. The chain's CDR3 is CASRKRRDRGQETQYF. In DNA, the CDR3 is TGTGCCAGCAGAAAGCGCCGGGACAGGGGCCAAGAGACCCAGTACTTC.

This chain connects TRBV20-1 to TRBJ2-3, with 10 bases identical to TRBD2. The CDR3 runs 15 residues. V shed 6 bases, J shed 4 bases, and the junction held 10 bases outside the gene matches. Germline CDR1 is DFQATT and CDR2 is SNEGSKA (reference sequence). The CDR3 region has the DNA TGCAGTGCCGCGGGACTAGCGTTCAGGGCAGATACGCAGTATTTT. Protein sequence: CSAAGLAFRADTQYF.

The chain's CDR3 is CAISEMGSYNEQFF. The CDR3 DNA follows: TGTGCCATCAGTGAGATGGGCTCCTACAATGAGCAGTTCTTC. The rearrangement uses TRBV10-3 and TRBJ2-1; D is unclear. The germline V and J ends were trimmed by 2 bases and 0 bases, with 5 bases remaining between them. The CDR3 contains 14 residues. The V gene's germline CDR1 is ENHRY and CDR2 SYGVKD.

This clonotype was recorded at least ten times. The V call is TRBV20-1, the J call TRBJ2-7; a weak D match, TRBD2 (5 bases). Per the germline V gene, CDR1 is DFQATT and CDR2 is SNEGSKA (reference sequence). The CDR3 totals 14 residues. The ends were cut back, 2 bases at V and 3 bases at J, with 14 bases in the middle. The CDR3 DNA follows: TGCAGTGCTAGAAACGGGAACTGGGGCTACGAGCAGTACTTC. Protein sequence: CSARNGNWGYEQYF.

This chain connects TRBV6-1 to TRBJ2-7, with D perhaps TRBD1 or TRBD2 (5 bases each). Germline CDR1 and CDR2: MNHNS and SASEGT. V lost 6 bases to trimming and J lost 1 base, with 19 bases between them. The CDR3 sequence is 16 residues long. The DNA of the CDR3 is TGTGCCAGCAGGAACGTAGTACGGGGACGTTCCTACGAGCAGTACTTC. Amino acid sequence: CASRNVVRGRSYEQYF.

This clonotype showed up many times. The rearrangement uses TRBV18 and TRBJ2-3; maybe TRBD1 (6 bases). Deletions cut 0 bases from V and 2 bases from J, with 12 bases between. CDR1 is KGHSH, CDR2 LQKENI, per germline. The CDR3 contains 16 residues. CDR3 coding DNA: TGTGCCAGCTCACCACCCGCGAGGGGGATCACAGATACGCAGTATTTT. This encodes CASSPPARGITDTQYF.